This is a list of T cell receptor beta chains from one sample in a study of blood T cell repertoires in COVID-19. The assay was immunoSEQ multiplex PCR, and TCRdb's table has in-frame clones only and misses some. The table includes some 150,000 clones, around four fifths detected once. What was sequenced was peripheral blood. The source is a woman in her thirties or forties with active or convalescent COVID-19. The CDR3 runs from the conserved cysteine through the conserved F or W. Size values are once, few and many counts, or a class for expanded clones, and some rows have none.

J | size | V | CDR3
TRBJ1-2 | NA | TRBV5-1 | CASSSQRSGYTF
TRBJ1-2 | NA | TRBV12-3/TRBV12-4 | CASTLRVSYGYTF
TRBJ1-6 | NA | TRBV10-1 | CASSDRPGDRKVRSPLHF
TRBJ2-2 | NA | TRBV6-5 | CASRLGGGELFF
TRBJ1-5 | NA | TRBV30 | CAWNMVAQGQPQHF
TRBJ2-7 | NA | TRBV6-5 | CASSYGTGIYEQYF
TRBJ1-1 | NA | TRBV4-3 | CASSQDKLGNTEAFF
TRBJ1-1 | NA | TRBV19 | CASMGRGRREAFF
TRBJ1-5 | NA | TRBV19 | CASSIGSRRGQPQHF
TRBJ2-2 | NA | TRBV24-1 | CATSGRFTGELFF
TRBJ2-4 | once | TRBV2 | CASSAGTKNIQYF
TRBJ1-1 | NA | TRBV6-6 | CASRDTGKNTEAFF
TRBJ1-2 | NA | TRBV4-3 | CASSLAGGYGYTF
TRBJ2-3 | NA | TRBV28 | CASSPAGILTDTQYF
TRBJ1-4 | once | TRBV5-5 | CASSSRPGGEKLFF
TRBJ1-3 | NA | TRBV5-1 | CASSSGGVSGNTIYF
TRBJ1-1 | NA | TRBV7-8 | CASSLRDRGTNTEAFF
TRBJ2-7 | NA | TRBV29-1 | CSVDLAAYEQYF
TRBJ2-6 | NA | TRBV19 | CASSIAGANVLTF
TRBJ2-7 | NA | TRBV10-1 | CASSDGFYEQYF
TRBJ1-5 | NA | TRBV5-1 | CASSPTGVLNQPQHF
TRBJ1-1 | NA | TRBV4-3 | CASSQVEGTEAFF
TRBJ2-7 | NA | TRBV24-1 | CATSDTRGAEQYF
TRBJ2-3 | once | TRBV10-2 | CASSGGEDDADTQYF
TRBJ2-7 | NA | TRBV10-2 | CASSAGTGNSYEQYF
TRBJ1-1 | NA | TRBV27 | CASTTTGALRTEAFF
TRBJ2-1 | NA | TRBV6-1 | CASSEALRTSGEQFF
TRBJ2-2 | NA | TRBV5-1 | CASSLQGLNTGELFF
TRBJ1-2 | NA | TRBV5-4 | CATNSPGGIGYTF
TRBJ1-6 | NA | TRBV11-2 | CASSLDSGLNNSPLHF
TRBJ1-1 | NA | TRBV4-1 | CASSPLSVRGEAFF
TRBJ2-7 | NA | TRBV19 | CASPGGGPLGYEQYF
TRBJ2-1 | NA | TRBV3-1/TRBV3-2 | CASSQARWSYNEQFF
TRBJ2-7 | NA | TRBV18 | CASSPSLGAFYEQYF
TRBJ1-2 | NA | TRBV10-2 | CASSDPDRRYYGYTF
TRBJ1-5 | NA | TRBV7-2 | CASSLEENQPQHF
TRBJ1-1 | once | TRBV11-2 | CASSPGQKGTEAFF
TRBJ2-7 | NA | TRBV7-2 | CASSLESGGRAPKQYF
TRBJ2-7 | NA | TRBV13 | CASSFYRGHEQYF
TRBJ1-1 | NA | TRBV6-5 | CATRGLPMNTEAFF